This record looks at one TCR beta chain sequence and its context. Its target antigen remains unknown. It has no much larger one-base neighbor in the sample; base qualities were not kept. High-throughput TCR beta sequencing profiled peripheral blood CD8+ and CD4+ T cells from healthy donors, Susac syndrome patients and multiple sclerosis patients. Treatment-naive patients with stable or active relapsing-remitting disease fulfilling revised McDonald criteria were used as multiple sclerosis controls. Bulk CD8+ and CD4+ T cells were purified by magnetic negative isolation, while CD8+ TEMRA cells were enriched using FACS. Blood was drawn into EDTA tubes, processed within 24 hours, and PBMCs were isolated by density gradient centrifugation. PBMCs destined for TCR sequencing were cryopreserved in liquid nitrogen and later thawed in a 37 °C water bath. A purity of at least 90% was achieved for sorted or isolated CD4+, CD8+ and CD8+ TEMRA cells.

This specimen belongs to a study of CD8 T cells in Susac syndrome (dated by TCRdb to the late 2010s). Turning to the overall study: Whether CD8+ T cell activation and differentiation in Susac syndrome was antigen driven was tested using repertoire sequencing. The study compared CD8+ T cell repertoire clonality among 11 to 12 healthy donors, approximately 14 Susac syndrome patients and 15 multiple sclerosis patients. What the study reported, not specific to this receptor: The number of individuals in the TCR sequencing and HLA analysis was acknowledged as relatively small.

From the cysteine through the phenylalanine, the CDR3 covers 15 amino acids. Only the CDR3 part of the read is kept: 45 bases, read in frame from the first base. According to the germline V gene (reference sequence), CDR1 reads DFQATT and CDR2 reads SNEGSKA. Trimming removed 0 bases from V and 2 bases from J, leaving 12 bases between the germline ends. RNA was extracted using the RNeasy kit, and roughly 0.5 to 1 ug of the RNA was reverse transcribed with random hexamers. The immunoSEQ multiplex PCR assay, which covers 54 Vbeta and 13 Jbeta segments, was used to amplify TCR beta CDR3 regions. Bias from PCR amplification was corrected by using a synthetic template baseline for primer optimization and for computational correction. Regarding the original processing steps: Only productive sequences were kept, with reads annotated to V, D and J genes according to IMGT and analyzed in immunoSEQ Analyzer. Clonality was calculated as one minus the Shannon entropy normalized by log2 of the number of productive unique sequences. For each patient and control, public and private clones were evaluated within the 100 most prevalent clones. Susac-specific clones were defined as absent from healthy and MS cohorts, some 1,000 published viral clones and other ImmuneACCESS disease sequences. TCRdb handled the public reads itself, with Q25 trimming in fastp and clone calling in MiXCR, and kept productive beta chains. Identical CDR3 proteins give one entry, which carries the most common genes and DNA. These V and J calls derive from TCRdb rather than the authors' analysis. For this sample the table gives 150,000 or so distinct CDR3 sequences, of which approximately 93% were detected only once. Clones ranked in the top ten supply 0.2% to 0.25% of the sample.

The TCR comes from a human donor with multiple sclerosis. The chain links TRBV20-1 with TRBJ2-3; a weak D assignment points to TRBD2 (7 bases agree). Sequences were obtained from CD8+ T cells from PBMCs. For the CDR3, the sequence is CSARDLAGATDTQYF. The nucleotides read TGCAGTGCTAGAGATCTGGCGGGGGCCACAGATACGCAGTATTTT.